This T cell receptor (beta chain) was identified during a study of T cells in localized non-small cell lung cancer. In regard to this clone: The antigen remains unidentified.

Study-wide results and caveats: A denser population of T cells in blood accompanied longer overall survival. In uninvolved adjacent lung, T cell clonality reached its highest value, exceeding tumor.

TCRdb's copy holds only in-frame clones and misses some; the assay was immunoSEQ multiplex PCR. Counted here are tens of thousands of clones, 75% to 85% occurring once; the ten biggest clones make up roughly 36%. V was pared by 4 bases and J by 3 bases, with 10 bases of the junction left unmatched. The CDR3 totals 17 residues. Germline V lookup: CDR1 MGHRA, CDR2 YSYEKL. The origin of this receptor is a woman aged 35-75 years with stage II squamous cell lung carcinoma. The chain links TRBV4-1 to TRBJ2-2, with 8 bases fitting TRBD2. The sequenced sample was PBMCs, obtained before any cancer treatment. CDR3: CASSPLSGGGDTGELFF. The CDR3 DNA reads as TGCGCCAGCAGCCCCCTGTCGGGAGGGGGTGACACCGGGGAGCTGTTTTTT.